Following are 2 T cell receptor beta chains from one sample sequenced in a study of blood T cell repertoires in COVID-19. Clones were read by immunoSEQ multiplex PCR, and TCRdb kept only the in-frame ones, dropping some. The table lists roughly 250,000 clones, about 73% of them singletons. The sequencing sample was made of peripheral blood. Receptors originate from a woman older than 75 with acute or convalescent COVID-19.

The CDR3 reads CASSQVYRSYNEQFF. CDR3 nucleotides: TGCGCCAGCAGCCAAGTATACCGGAGTTACAATGAGCAGTTCTTC. This chain uses TRBV4-1 with TRBJ2-1; D is undetermined. CDR1 and CDR2 from the germline V gene are MGHRA and YSYEKL. Trimming cost V 1 base and J 4 bases, with 11 bases left between them. This CDR3 contains 15 residues.

The CDR3 reads CASILSGVSTDTQYF. CDR3 nucleotides: TGTGCCAGCATCCTAAGCGGGGTTAGCACAGATACGCAGTATTTT. The chain uses TRBV2 and TRBJ2-3; 7 bases agree with TRBD2. With V trimmed by 7 bases and J by 0 bases, 7 bases remained unmatched. Germline V gene sequence: CDR1 SNHLY, CDR2 FYNNEI. The CDR3 has 15 residues.